Listed here is a single TCR beta chain. Its antigen is undetermined. The sample belongs to a study of T cell repertoires in cytomegalovirus infection. Study details: Researchers turned to recently identified HLA-C-restricted CMV epitopes as well as well-studied HLA-B-restricted ones. CMV infection and matching HLA type were both indicated by public TCR beta signatures.

Study-level results: Summed frequency of shared TCR beta families picked out CMV carriers who also had the relevant HLA. What dominated the ex vivo response were HLA-C-restricted CMV-specific TCR beta clonotypes.

MiXCR, applied by TCRdb to the reads, yields one record per CDR3 protein. This sample has under 850,000 distinct CDR3 sequences; approximately 33% occur once, and the top ten carry 18%. CDR1 KGHSH and CDR2 LQKENI come from the germline V gene. CDR3 length: 13 residues. The germline V and J ends were trimmed by 4 bases and 6 bases, with 11 bases remaining between them. The rearrangement joins TRBV18 to TRBJ2-3; D call uncertain. The TCR originated in a human donor in good health (CMV status not recorded). Some clones in this sample may be carry-over from other donors' samples. Sequenced here: cultured PBMCs, sampled from culture after CMV antigen stimulation. CDR3 sequence: CASSLVVSDTQYF. Written as DNA, the CDR3 is TGTGCCAGCTCACTTGTCGTTTCGGATACGCAGTATTTT.